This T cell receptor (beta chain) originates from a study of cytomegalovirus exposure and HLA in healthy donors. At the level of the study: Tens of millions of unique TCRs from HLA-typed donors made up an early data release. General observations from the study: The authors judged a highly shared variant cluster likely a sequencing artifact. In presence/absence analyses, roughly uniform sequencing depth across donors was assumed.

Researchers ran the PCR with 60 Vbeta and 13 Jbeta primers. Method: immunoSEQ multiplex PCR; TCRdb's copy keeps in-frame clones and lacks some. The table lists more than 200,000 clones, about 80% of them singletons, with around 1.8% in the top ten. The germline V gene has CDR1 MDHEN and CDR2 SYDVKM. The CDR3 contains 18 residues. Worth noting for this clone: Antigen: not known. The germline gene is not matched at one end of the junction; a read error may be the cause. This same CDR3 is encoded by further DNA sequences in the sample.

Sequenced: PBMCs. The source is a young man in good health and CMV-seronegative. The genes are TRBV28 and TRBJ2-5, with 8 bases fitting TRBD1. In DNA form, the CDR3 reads TGTGCCAGCAGTTTCCATATCTCAATGGCCGACAGGGGCGAGACTCAGTACTTC. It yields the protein CASSFHISMADRGETQYF.